The 31 T cell receptor beta chains presented below share a single source sample, sequenced in a study of blood T cell repertoires in COVID-19. Some clones are missing from TCRdb's copy, which holds only in-frame ones; the method was immunoSEQ multiplex PCR. The table lists 3,500 to 4,000 clones, approximately 89% of them singletons. The sequenced material came from peripheral blood. Every receptor here comes from a woman aged 70-85 years with active COVID-19.

The chain employs TRBV24-1 and TRBJ1-2, with D possibly TRBD1 on 6 matching bases. The germline gives CDR1 KGHDR, CDR2 SFDVKD. This CDR3 spans 14 amino acids. V gave up 3 bases and J gave up 5 bases, with 12 bases separating them. For the CDR3, the DNA is TGTGCCACCAGTGATGGGGGCCAGGATTATGGCTACACCTTC. The encoded protein is CATSDGGQDYGYTF.

The chain couples TRBV10-3 to TRBJ1-5; 8 positions agree with TRBD1. Germline-derived CDR1 and CDR2 are ENHRY and SYGVKD. This CDR3 has 13 amino acids. V was pared by 7 bases and J by 4 bases, with 3 bases of the junction left unmatched. For the CDR3, the DNA is TGTGCCATCAAGGGGACAGGAAATCAGCCCCAGCATTTT. This translates into CAIKGTGNQPQHF.

The count of this clone is one. The junction departs from the called germline gene at one end, perhaps through a read error. V and J are TRBV11-2 and TRBJ1-2, with TRBD1 as a possible D gene (5 bases). CDR1 is SGHAT and CDR2 is FQNNGV in the germline V gene. The CDR3 contains 12 residues. Here the CDR3 DNA reads TGTGCCAGCAGCCTAGACAGATTTGGCTACACCTTC. Translated, it gives CASSLDRFGYTF. Combining the CDR3 with reference TRBV11-2 and TRBJ1-2 gives the whole variable domain EAGVAQSPRYKIIEKRQSVAFWCNPISGHATLYWYQQILGQGPKLLIQFQNNGVVDDSQLPKDRFSAERLKGVDSTLKIQPAKLEDSAVYLCASSLDRFGYTFGSGTRLTVV.

The chain has TRBV5-6 and TRBJ1-1, with TRBD1 matching over 8 bases. The CDR3 spans 14 residues. In germline, CDR1 is SGHDT, CDR2 YYEEEE. Trimming cost V 6 bases and J 1 base; bases outside gene matches: 5. The CDR3 is CASNGGTGNTEAFF. The CDR3 nucleotides are TGTGCCAGCAACGGCGGGACAGGGAACACTGAAGCTTTCTTT.

This clone is large. This rearrangement joins TRBV30 to TRBJ1-5, with D possibly matching TRBD1 (6 bases). The CDR3 extends over 17 amino acids. The V end was cut by 1 base, the J end by 2 bases, with 18 bases between. CDR1 GTSNPN and CDR2 SVGIG come from the germline V gene (reference sequence). DNA for the CDR3: TGTGCCTGGAGTGAAGCTTGGGACATAACAGGCAATCAGCCCCAGCATTTT. Amino acid sequence: CAWSEAWDITGNQPQHF.

The chain has TRBV3-1 (or the pseudogene TRBV3-2) and TRBJ1-6; D possibly corresponds to TRBD1 (5 bases). The CDR3 is 17 amino acids. The germline V gene encodes CDR1 LGHDT and CDR2 YNNKEL (reference sequence). Trimming took off 1 base at V and 2 bases at J, with 12 bases between the two ends. The CDR3: CASSQGPGRTYNSPLHF. Here the CDR3 DNA reads TGTGCCAGCAGCCAAGGTCCAGGGCGCACCTATAATTCACCCCTCCACTTT.

J is TRBJ2-2 and V is TRBV7-9; D is possibly TRBD1 (6 bases). CDR1 SEHNR and CDR2 FQNEAQ come from the germline V gene (reference sequence). This CDR3 is 15 amino acids long. V was trimmed by 5 bases and J by 7 bases, leaving 17 bases between them. The DNA for the CDR3 is TGTGCCAGCAGCATATTACAGGGTTCGGGCGGGGAGCTGTTTTTT. It translates to CASSILQGSGGELFF.

The genes are TRBV12-5 and TRBJ2-1; D is possibly TRBD1 (6 bases). The V end was cut by 0 bases, the J end by 3 bases, with 6 bases between. The CDR3 sequence is 14 residues long. Germline-derived CDR1 and CDR2 are LGHNT and FRNRAP. CDR3: CASGLVGGYNEQFF. CDR3 DNA: TGTGCTAGTGGTTTGGTAGGGGGCTACAATGAGCAGTTCTTC.

The chain's CDR3 is CASSLSYGDGTSPLHF. CDR3 nucleotide sequence: TGTGCCAGCAGCCTTAGTTATGGGGACGGGACATCACCCCTCCACTTT. V and J are TRBV7-9 and TRBJ1-6; possible D gene TRBD1, 6 bases. This CDR3 has 16 residues. V was trimmed by 5 bases and J by 10 bases, leaving 21 bases between them. CDR1 SEHNR and CDR2 FQNEAQ come from the germline V gene (reference sequence).

The chain joins TRBV11-2 to TRBJ2-1; D might be TRBD1 (6 bases). The V end lost 5 bases, the J end lost 2 bases, and 13 bases lay between the germline ends. The CDR3 sequence is 15 residues long. CDR1 and CDR2 (germline): SGHAT, FQNNGV. CDR3 coding DNA: TGTGCCAGCAGCCCAACCGGACAGACCTACAATGAGCAGTTCTTC. Its translation is CASSPTGQTYNEQFF.

The V call is TRBV2, the J call TRBJ2-5; TRBD2 agrees at 15 bases. This CDR3 contains 16 residues. V shed 7 bases, J shed 4 bases, and the junction held 7 bases outside the gene matches. The germline V gene encodes CDR1 SNHLY and CDR2 FYNNEI. CDR3 sequence reads: CASKRTSGGGGETQYF. CDR3 DNA: TGTGCCAGCAAGCGGACTAGCGGGGGGGGTGGAGAGACCCAGTACTTC.

The J gene is TRBJ1-1, the V gene TRBV7-9; 9 nucleotides match TRBD1. Germline CDR1 and CDR2: SEHNR and FQNEAQ (reference sequence). After removal of 5 bases from V and 0 bases from J, the junction contained 13 bases not matched to a gene. There are 18 residues in the CDR3. CDR3 in amino acids: CASSRTRTGVIVNTEAFF. Written as DNA, the CDR3 is TGTGCCAGCAGCCGCACCCGGACAGGGGTTATAGTGAACACTGAAGCTTTCTTT. Supplemented by reference TRBV7-9 and TRBJ1-1, the full variable domain reads DTGVSQNPRHKITKRGQNVTFRCDPISEHNRLYWYRQTLGQGPEFLTYFQNEAQLEKSRLLSDRFSAERPKGSFSTLEIQRTEQGDSAMYLCASSRTRTGVIVNTEAFFGQGTRLTVV.

This chain connects TRBV6-6 to TRBJ1-6; 7 bases agree with TRBD1. V was pared by 6 bases and J by 9 bases, with 5 bases of the junction left unmatched. This CDR3 spans 13 amino acids. From germline, CDR1 is MNHNY and CDR2 SVGAGI (reference sequence). DNA of the CDR3: TGTGCCAGCAGATTCGACAGGGCTTCACCCCTCCACTTT. Amino acid sequence: CASRFDRASPLHF.

The chain carries TRBV10-3 and TRBJ1-4; the D is unclear. Germline lookup yields CDR1 ENHRY and CDR2 SYGVKD. The CDR3 has 13 amino acids. Trimming cost V 0 bases and J 17 bases, with 16 bases left between them. The CDR3 is CAISESTVRGFFF. CDR3 nucleotides: TGTGCCATCAGTGAGTCAACAGTTCGTGGGTTTTTTTTT.

V gene TRBV18 combines with J gene TRBJ2-7; no definite D call. The CDR3 length is 14 residues. The germline CDR1 and CDR2 sequences are KGHSH and LQKENI. V was clipped by 3 bases and J by 5 bases, with 14 bases between them. DNA for the CDR3: TGTGCCAGCTCACCCCACTCCGAACCCGACGAGCAGTACTTC. The encoded protein is CASSPHSEPDEQYF.

This chain uses TRBV2 with TRBJ2-5; D unclear. The V gene lost 3 bases and the J gene lost 4 bases, with 6 bases spanning the gap. Looked up from germline, CDR1 is SNHLY and CDR2 is FYNNEI. This CDR3 has 12 amino acids. CDR3 sequence reads: CASSDPLETQYF. The CDR3 DNA is TGTGCCAGCAGTGACCCTTTAGAGACCCAGTACTTC.

This chain links TRBV12-3 or TRBV12-4 with TRBJ2-2, with D possibly being TRBD2 (6 bases). The CDR3 loop spans 13 amino acids. V was shortened by 6 bases and J by 5 bases, with 10 bases between the two germline ends. The chain's CDR3 is CASRWGDTGELFF. CDR3 bases: TGTGCCAGCAGGTGGGGGGATACCGGGGAGCTGTTTTTT.

The V gene is TRBV3-1 (or the pseudogene TRBV3-2), the J gene TRBJ2-1; 11 bases align to TRBD2. The germline V gene has CDR1 LGHDT and CDR2 YNNKEL (reference sequence). The CDR3 has 16 amino acids. The ends lost 0 bases at V and 8 bases at J; junction bases unmatched: 6. The CDR3 DNA follows: TGTGCCAGCAGCCAAGACGCTAGCGGGGGGACCGATGAGCAGTTCTTC. Protein product: CASSQDASGGTDEQFF.

The chain couples TRBV27 to TRBJ2-5; weak D call: TRBD1 (6 bases). Germline-derived CDR1 and CDR2 are MNHEY and SMNVEV (reference sequence). The CDR3 totals 15 residues. Trimming removed 1 base at V and 9 bases at J, with 18 bases between. The CDR3 DNA reads as TGTGCCAGCAGTTTATACTCAGGGGAGCTGTGGGCCCAGTACTTC. Translating it yields CASSLYSGELWAQYF.

The chain uses TRBV18 and TRBJ1-1, with 8 bases matching TRBD1. CDR3 length: 12 residues. V shed 4 bases and J 6 bases; nucleotides not matched to a gene: 1. Germline V lookup: CDR1 KGHSH, CDR2 LQKENI. CDR3 nucleotides: TGTGCCAGCTCACAACAGGGGGCTGAAGCTTTCTTT. It specifies CASSQQGAEAFF.

The DNA of the CDR3 is TGTGCCAGCAGCTCTGGCACGCGGGGGGGTCAGCCCCAGCATTTT. Translation: CASSSGTRGGQPQHF. The chain carries TRBV7-6 and TRBJ1-5; D may be TRBD1 (5 bases). This CDR3 is 15 amino acids long. In germline, CDR1 is SGHVS, CDR2 FNYEAQ. V dropped 4 bases and J dropped 6 bases, with 16 bases sitting between them.

The rearrangement links TRBV9 to TRBJ1-1, with 9 positions matching TRBD1. Germline V gives CDR1 SGDLS, CDR2 YYNGEE. After removal of 4 bases from V and 5 bases from J, the junction contained 3 bases not matched to a gene. This CDR3 is 13 amino acids long. The CDR3 nucleotides are TGTGCCAGCAGCTTTGGACAGGGGACTGAAGCTTTCTTT. It is translated as CASSFGQGTEAFF.

This chain links TRBV19 with TRBJ1-1; D unclear. Deletions cut 5 bases from V and 4 bases from J, with 17 bases between. Looked up from germline, CDR1 is LNHDA and CDR2 is SQIVND (reference sequence). The CDR3 length is 15 residues. CDR3 sequence (DNA): TGTGCCAGTAGTTCTGACCCCACGGGTCTCACTGAAGCTTTCTTT. Its protein product is CASSSDPTGLTEAFF.

J is TRBJ1-2 and V is TRBV6-5, with 8 bases that match TRBD1. The ends lost 6 bases at V and 5 bases at J; junction bases unmatched: 8. Germline V lookup: CDR1 MNHEY, CDR2 SVGAGI. The CDR3 is 14 amino acids. The CDR3 DNA reads TGTGCCAGCAGCCGAGCCAGGGGGCGGTATGGCTACACCTTC. This sequence encodes CASSRARGRYGYTF.

This sequence joins TRBV7-8 and TRBJ1-2; D gene ambiguous. Trimming took off 2 bases at V and 3 bases at J, with 13 bases between the two ends. The CDR3 consists of 15 residues. Germline lookup yields CDR1 SGHVS and CDR2 FQNEAQ. CDR3 bases: TGTGCCAGCAGCTTAACTCTTCACGGGGACTATGGCTACACCTTC. It specifies CASSLTLHGDYGYTF.

The rearrangement joins TRBV19 to TRBJ1-2; 11 bases map to TRBD1. The CDR3 loop spans 16 amino acids. Germline lookup yields CDR1 LNHDA and CDR2 SQIVND (reference sequence). After removal of 6 bases from V and 6 bases from J, the junction contained 12 bases not matched to a gene. Written as DNA, the CDR3 is TGTGCCAGTAGACAAAAGGACAGGGGGCCCGTGGATGGCTACACCTTC. Translation gives CASRQKDRGPVDGYTF.

This sequence joins TRBV28 and TRBJ2-3, with 8 bases matching TRBD1. Per the germline V gene, CDR1 is MDHEN and CDR2 is SYDVKM. The CDR3 consists of 13 residues. V was pared by 9 bases and J by 2 bases, with 4 bases of the junction left unmatched. The CDR3 here is CASRQGNTDTQYF. CDR3 in DNA: TGTGCCAGTCGACAGGGGAACACAGATACGCAGTATTTT.

The chain uses TRBV5-1 and TRBJ1-5, with TRBD1 matching over 9 bases. Looked up from germline, CDR1 is SGHRS and CDR2 is YFSETQ. The CDR3 runs to 15 residues. Trimming took 4 bases from V and 5 from J; bases not matched to a gene: 7. CDR3 region: CASSAGTGRDQPQHF. CDR3 DNA: TGCGCCAGCAGCGCCGGGACAGGGAGGGATCAGCCCCAGCATTTT.

V and J are TRBV6-5 and TRBJ1-1, with D perhaps TRBD1 (6 bases). CDR1 is MNHEY and CDR2 is SVGAGI in the germline V gene. The V end lost 5 bases, the J end lost 5 bases, and 15 bases lay between the germline ends. The CDR3 length is 14 residues. CDR3 amino acids: CASSLTGTKTEAFF. CDR3 DNA sequence: TGTGCCAGCAGTCTAACAGGGACGAAAACTGAAGCTTTCTTT.

The chain carries TRBV19 and TRBJ1-2; unclear D gene. This CDR3 has 14 amino acids. V lost 5 bases to trimming and J lost 5 bases, with 15 bases between them. In germline, CDR1 is LNHDA, CDR2 SQIVND (reference sequence). The CDR3 region has the DNA TGTGCCAGTAGTTTTCCCCTTTCTCCGTATGGCTACACCTTC. As protein: CASSFPLSPYGYTF.

The chain uses TRBV6-2 or TRBV6-3 and TRBJ1-6; 9 positions match TRBD1. Germline CDR1 is MNHEY and CDR2 is SVGEGT. The V segment lost 6 bases and the J segment 7 bases; nucleotides outside the gene matches: 7. The CDR3 loop spans 15 amino acids. The CDR3 region is CASSPGGTGNSPLHF. Here the CDR3 DNA reads TGTGCCAGCAGCCCCGGGGGGACAGGGAATTCACCCCTCCACTTT.